This T cell receptor beta chain appears in the sequencing data of a study of CD4 T cells in relation to SARS-CoV-2 and coronaviruses. Study in general: Crossreactive spike epitopes shared across donors were mapped to their HLA restriction. General study points: Compared with monoreactive clones, crossreactive clones showed significantly weaker SARS-CoV-2 expansion.

Unexposed donor CD4+ T cells date from 2011-2018, before the COVID-19 pandemic. The cells were cultured for under 13 days before CD4+ T cells were isolated. On days 3 and 7, cultures got half fresh IL-2 medium. Repertoires were generated with immunoSEQ multiplex PCR, while TCRdb's copy carries only in-frame clones and drops some. The profile shows some 22,000 clones, about four fifths of them singletons. The CDR3 has 13 amino acids. V lost 7 bases and J 4 bases, leaving 12 bases between the germline ends. Germline V gene sequence: CDR1 KGHDR, CDR2 SFDVKD. Concerning this clone: What it binds is not known.

The clonotype comes from a human donor in good health. The sample taken for sequencing was CD4+ T cells from PBMCs, cultured in vitro. The chain combines TRBV24-1 with TRBJ1-1, with D possibly being TRBD1 (6 bases). DNA of the CDR3: TGTGCCACCAGAAGGGGGGCTGGCACTGAAGCTTTCTTT. Translation: CATRRGAGTEAFF.